The present T cell receptor beta chain was sequenced within a study of cytomegalovirus exposure and HLA in healthy donors. Notes on the study in general: Later work found that TCR association rates differed between HLA loci; DRB1 had the most and HLA-C the fewest.

The CDR3 length is 11 residues. The ends were cut back, 9 bases at V and 12 bases at J, with 18 bases in the middle. Germline V gene sequence: CDR1 MNHEY, CDR2 SVGAGI. In regard to this clone: Its antigen is unknown.

It was with 60 Vbeta and 13 Jbeta primers that the PCR ran. TCRdb's table, derived via immunoSEQ multiplex PCR, lists solely in-frame clones and lacks some. The repertoire table contains 35,000 to 45,000 clones. The V call is TRBV6-5, the J call TRBJ2-7; possible D gene TRBD1, 5 bases. This TCR was sampled from a man in his thirties or forties in good health and CMV-seronegative. What was sequenced was PBMCs. The CDR3, as DNA: TGTGCCAGAAACCGGGCAGGGTTGTGGTACTTC. Translation: CARNRAGLWYF.